The present T cell receptor (beta chain) was sequenced within a study of blood T cell repertoires in COVID-19. Sequenced by immunoSEQ multiplex PCR; TCRdb stores in-frame clones only, minus some. The data contain tens of thousands of clones, 89% of them singletons. Germline-derived CDR1 and CDR2 are PRHDT and FYEKMQ (reference sequence). The CDR3 runs to 17 residues. With V trimmed by 0 bases and J by 5 bases, 5 bases remained unmatched. V gene TRBV13 combines with J gene TRBJ2-1; TRBD2 matches 12 bases. The receptor's source is a human donor in a cohort sampled during active COVID-19. Source material: peripheral blood. The CDR3 nucleotides read TGTGCCAGCAGCTTAGGCCCTAGCGGGGGGGCTCACAATGAGCAGTTCTTC. This codes for CASSLGPSGGAHNEQFF.